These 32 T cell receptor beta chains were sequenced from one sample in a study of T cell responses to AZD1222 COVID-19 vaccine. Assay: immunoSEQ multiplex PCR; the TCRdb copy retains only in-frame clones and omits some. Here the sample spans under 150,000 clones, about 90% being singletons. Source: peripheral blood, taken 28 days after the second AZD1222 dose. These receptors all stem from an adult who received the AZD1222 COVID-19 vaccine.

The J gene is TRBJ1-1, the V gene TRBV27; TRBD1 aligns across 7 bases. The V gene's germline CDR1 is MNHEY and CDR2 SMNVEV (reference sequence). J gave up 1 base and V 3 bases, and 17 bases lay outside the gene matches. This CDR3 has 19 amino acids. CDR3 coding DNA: TGTGCCAGCAGTTTTCGTTGGGGGCGGAGACAGGGCCCGAACACTGAAGCTTTCTTT. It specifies CASSFRWGRRQGPNTEAFF.

The DNA for the CDR3 is TGTGCCTGGAGTGTAAGGAAGAATCAGCCCCAGCATTTT. Protein sequence: CAWSVRKNQPQHF. V gene TRBV30 combines with J gene TRBJ1-5, with D uncertain. The CDR3 contains 13 residues. CDR1 and CDR2 (germline): GTSNPN, SVGIG (reference sequence). Trimming shortened V by 0 bases and J by 4 bases, and 7 bases separated the two germline ends.

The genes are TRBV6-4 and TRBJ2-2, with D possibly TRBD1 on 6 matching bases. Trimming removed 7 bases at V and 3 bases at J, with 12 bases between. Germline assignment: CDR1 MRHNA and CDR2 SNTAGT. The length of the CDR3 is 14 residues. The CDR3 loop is CASKGHRDTGELFF. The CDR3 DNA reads TGTGCCAGCAAGGGACATCGTGACACCGGGGAGCTGTTTTTT.

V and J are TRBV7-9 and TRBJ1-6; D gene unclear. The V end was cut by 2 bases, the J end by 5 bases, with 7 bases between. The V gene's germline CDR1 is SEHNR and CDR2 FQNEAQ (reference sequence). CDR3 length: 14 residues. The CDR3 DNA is TGTGCCAGCAGCTTAAGCCAGCATAATTCACCCCTCCACTTT. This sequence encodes CASSLSQHNSPLHF.

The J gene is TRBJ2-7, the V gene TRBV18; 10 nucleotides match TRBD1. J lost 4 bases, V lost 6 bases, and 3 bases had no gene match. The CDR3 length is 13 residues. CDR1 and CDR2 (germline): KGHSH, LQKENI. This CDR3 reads CASSGQGKYEQYV. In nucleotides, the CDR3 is TGTGCCAGCTCGGGACAGGGGAAGTACGAGCAGTACGTC.

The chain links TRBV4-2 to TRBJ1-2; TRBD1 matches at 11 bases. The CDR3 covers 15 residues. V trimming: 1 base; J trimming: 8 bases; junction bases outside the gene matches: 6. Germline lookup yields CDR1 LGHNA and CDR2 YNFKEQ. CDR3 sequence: CASSQGTGGGQGYTF. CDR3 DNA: TGTGCCAGCAGCCAAGGGACAGGGGGCGGGCAGGGCTACACCTTC.

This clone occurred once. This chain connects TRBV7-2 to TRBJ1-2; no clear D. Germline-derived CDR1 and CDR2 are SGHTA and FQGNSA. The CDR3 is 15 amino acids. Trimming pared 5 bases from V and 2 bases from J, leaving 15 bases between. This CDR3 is CASSPVAPRNYGYTF. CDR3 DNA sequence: TGTGCCAGCAGCCCTGTCGCCCCCCGGAACTATGGCTACACCTTC.

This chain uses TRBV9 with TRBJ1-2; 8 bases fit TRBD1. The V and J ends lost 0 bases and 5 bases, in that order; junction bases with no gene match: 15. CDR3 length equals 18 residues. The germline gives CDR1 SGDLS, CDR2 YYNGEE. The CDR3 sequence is CASSVDSRQGLGVYGYTF. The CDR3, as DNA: TGTGCCAGCAGCGTAGATAGTCGACAGGGGTTGGGGGTATATGGCTACACCTTC.

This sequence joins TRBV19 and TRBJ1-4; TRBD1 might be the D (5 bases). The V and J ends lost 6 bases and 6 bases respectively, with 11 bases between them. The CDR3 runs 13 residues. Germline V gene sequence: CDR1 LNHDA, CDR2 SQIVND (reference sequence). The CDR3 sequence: CASRTVTDEKLFF. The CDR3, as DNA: TGTGCCAGTAGGACAGTTACGGATGAAAAACTGTTTTTT. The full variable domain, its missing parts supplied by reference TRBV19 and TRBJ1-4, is DGGITQSPKYLFRKEGQNVTLSCEQNLNHDAMYWYRQDPGQGLRLIYYSQIVNDFQKGDIAEGYSVSREKKESFPLTVTSAQKNPTAFYLCASRTVTDEKLFFGSGTQLSVL.

The DNA of the CDR3 is TGTGCCAGCAGCGCGGGACTAGCGGTGACCTACGAGCAGTACTTC. It encodes CASSAGLAVTYEQYF. The V gene is TRBV5-6, the J gene TRBJ2-7, with 11 bases that match TRBD2. The CDR3 spans 15 residues. Germline CDR1 is SGHDT and CDR2 is YYEEEE. Trimming cost V 4 bases and J 2 bases; bases outside gene matches: 5.

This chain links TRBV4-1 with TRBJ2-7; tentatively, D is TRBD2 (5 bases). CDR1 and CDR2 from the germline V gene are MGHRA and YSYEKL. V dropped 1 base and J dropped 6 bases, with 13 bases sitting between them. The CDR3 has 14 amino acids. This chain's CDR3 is CASSQVPGVREQYF. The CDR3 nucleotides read TGCGCCAGCAGCCAAGTCCCCGGGGTACGCGAGCAGTACTTC.

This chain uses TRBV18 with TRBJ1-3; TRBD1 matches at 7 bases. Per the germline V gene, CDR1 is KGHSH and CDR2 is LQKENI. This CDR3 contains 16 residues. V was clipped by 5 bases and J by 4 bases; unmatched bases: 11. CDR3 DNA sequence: TGTGCCAGCTCATCTACAGGACAGGCGAGGGGAAACACCATATATTTT. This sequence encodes CASSSTGQARGNTIYF.

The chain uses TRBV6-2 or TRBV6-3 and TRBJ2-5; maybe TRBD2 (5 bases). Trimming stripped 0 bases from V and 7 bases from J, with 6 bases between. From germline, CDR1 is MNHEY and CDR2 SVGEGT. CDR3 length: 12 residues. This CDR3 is CASSYSRGTQYF. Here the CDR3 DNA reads TGTGCCAGCAGTTACTCTCGGGGGACCCAGTACTTC.

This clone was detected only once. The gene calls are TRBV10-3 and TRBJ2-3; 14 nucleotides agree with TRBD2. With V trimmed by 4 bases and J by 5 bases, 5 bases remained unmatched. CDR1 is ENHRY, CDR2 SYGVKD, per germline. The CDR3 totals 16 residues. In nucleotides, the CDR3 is TGTGCCATCAGTGGGGGGACTAGCGGGAGTATAGATACGCAGTATTTT. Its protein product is CAISGGTSGSIDTQYF.

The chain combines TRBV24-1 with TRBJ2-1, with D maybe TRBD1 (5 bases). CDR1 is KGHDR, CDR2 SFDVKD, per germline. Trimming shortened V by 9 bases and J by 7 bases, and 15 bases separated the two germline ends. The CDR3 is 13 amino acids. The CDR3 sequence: CATSPGRVNEQFF. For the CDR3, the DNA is TGTGCCACCTCCCCCGGCAGGGTGAATGAGCAGTTCTTC.

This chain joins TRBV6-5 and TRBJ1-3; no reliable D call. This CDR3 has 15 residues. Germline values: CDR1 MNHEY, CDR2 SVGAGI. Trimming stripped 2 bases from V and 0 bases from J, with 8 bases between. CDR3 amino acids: CASSYAASSGNTIYF. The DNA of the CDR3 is TGTGCCAGCAGTTACGCAGCGAGCTCTGGAAACACCATATATTTT.

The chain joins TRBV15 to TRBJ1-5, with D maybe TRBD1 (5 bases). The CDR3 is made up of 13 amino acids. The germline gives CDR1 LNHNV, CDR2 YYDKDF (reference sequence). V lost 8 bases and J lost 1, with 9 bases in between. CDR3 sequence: CATRQFSNQPQHF. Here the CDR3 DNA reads TGTGCCACCCGACAGTTCAGCAATCAGCCCCAGCATTTT. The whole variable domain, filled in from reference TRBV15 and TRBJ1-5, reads DAMVIQNPRYQVTQFGKPVTLSCSQTLNHNVMYWYQQKSSQAPKLLFHYYDKDFNNEADTPDNFQSRRPNTSFCFLDIRSPGLGDTAMYLCATRQFSNQPQHFGDGTRLSIL.

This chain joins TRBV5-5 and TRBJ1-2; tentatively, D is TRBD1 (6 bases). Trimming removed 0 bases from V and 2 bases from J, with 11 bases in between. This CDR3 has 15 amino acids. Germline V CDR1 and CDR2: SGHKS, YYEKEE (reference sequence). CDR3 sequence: CASSLVDRSNYGYTF. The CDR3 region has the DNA TGTGCCAGCAGCTTGGTGGACAGATCCAACTATGGCTACACCTTC.

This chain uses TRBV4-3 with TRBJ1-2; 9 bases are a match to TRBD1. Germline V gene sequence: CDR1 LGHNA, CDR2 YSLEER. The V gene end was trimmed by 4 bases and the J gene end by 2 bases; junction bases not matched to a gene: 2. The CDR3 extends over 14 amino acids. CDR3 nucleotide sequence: TGCGCCAGCAGCCTGGACAGGGGAAACTATGGCTACACCTTC. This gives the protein CASSLDRGNYGYTF.

The CDR3: CASSSWDREHDTEAFF. The CDR3 DNA reads TGTGCCAGCAGTTCGTGGGACAGGGAGCATGACACTGAAGCTTTCTTT. The V call is TRBV28, the J call TRBJ1-1, with 9 bases lining up with TRBD1. CDR3 size: 16 residues. The junction had 9 bases not matched to a gene; V was cut back by 4 bases and J by 3 bases. Germline CDR1 is MDHEN and CDR2 is SYDVKM.

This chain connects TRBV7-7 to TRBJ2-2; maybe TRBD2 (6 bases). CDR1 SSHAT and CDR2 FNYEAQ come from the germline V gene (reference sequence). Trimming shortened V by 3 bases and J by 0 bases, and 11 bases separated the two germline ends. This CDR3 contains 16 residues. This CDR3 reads CASSFTGDTNTGELFF. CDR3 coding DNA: TGTGCCAGCAGCTTTACGGGAGACACGAACACCGGGGAGCTGTTTTTT.

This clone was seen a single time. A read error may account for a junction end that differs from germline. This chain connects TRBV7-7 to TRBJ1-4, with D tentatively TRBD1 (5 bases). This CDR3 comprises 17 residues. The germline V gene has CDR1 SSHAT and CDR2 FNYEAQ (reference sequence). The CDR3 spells CASSLAIKRQYNEKLFF. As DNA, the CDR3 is TGTGCTAGCAGCTTAGCGATTAAAAGACAGTATAATGAAAAACTGTTTTTT.

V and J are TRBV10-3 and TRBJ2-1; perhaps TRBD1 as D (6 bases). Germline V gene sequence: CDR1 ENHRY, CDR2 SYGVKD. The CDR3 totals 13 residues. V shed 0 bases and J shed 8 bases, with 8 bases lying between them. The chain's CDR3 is CAISESGGDEQFF. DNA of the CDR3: TGTGCCATCAGTGAGTCAGGGGGAGATGAGCAGTTCTTC.

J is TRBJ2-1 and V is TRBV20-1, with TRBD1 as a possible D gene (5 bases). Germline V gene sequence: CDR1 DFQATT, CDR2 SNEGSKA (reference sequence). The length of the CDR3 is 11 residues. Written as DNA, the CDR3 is TGCAGCGGACACGGACCGAATGAGCAGTTCTTC. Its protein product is CSGHGPNEQFF.

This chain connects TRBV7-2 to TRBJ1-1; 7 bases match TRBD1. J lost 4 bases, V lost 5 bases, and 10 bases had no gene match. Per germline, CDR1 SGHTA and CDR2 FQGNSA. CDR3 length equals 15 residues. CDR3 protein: CASSQGDGSATEAFF. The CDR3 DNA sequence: TGTGCCAGCAGCCAGGGGGACGGGTCCGCCACTGAAGCTTTCTTT. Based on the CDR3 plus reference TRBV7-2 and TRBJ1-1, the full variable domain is GAGVSQSPSNKVTEKGKDVELRCDPISGHTALYWYRQSLGQGLEFLIYFQGNSAPDKSGLPSDRFSAERTGGSVSTLTIQRTQQEDSAVYLCASSQGDGSATEAFFGQGTRLTVV.

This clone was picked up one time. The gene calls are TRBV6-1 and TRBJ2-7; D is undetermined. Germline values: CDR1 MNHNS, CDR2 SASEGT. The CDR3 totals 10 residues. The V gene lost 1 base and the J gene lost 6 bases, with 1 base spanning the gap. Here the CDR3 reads CASSEGEQYF. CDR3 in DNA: TGTGCCAGCAGTGAAGGCGAGCAGTACTTC.

The CDR3 sequence: CASSFGQGEQPQHF. The CDR3 DNA reads TGTGCCAGCAGCTTTGGACAGGGCGAACAGCCCCAGCATTTT. The chain couples TRBV7-2 to TRBJ1-5, with 8 positions matching TRBD1. With 3 bases clipped from V and 7 bases from J, the junction kept 5 bases outside the gene matches. This CDR3 comprises 14 residues. Looked up from germline, CDR1 is SGHTA and CDR2 is FQGNSA.

CDR3 sequence: CASSPHGGTRQFF. DNA for the CDR3: TGCGCCAGCAGCCCCCACGGGGGGACTAGACAGTTCTTC. J is TRBJ2-1 and V is TRBV5-1; 8 bases are a match to TRBD2. Germline trimming cut 4 bases from V and 13 bases from J; bases unmatched to any gene: 10. The V gene's germline CDR1 is SGHRS and CDR2 YFSETQ. The CDR3 totals 13 residues.

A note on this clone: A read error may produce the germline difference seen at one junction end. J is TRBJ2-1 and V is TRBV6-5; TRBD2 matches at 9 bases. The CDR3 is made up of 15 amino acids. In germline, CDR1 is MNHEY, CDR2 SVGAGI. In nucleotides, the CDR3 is TGTGCCAGCAGTCCCACACGTGGGGGCGCGGTAGCGGGGGTCTTC. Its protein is CASSPTRGGAVAGVF.

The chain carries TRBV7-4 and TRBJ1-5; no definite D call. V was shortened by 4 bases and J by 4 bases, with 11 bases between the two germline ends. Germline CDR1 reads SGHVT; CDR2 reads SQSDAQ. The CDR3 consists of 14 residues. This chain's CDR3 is CASSSGRPNQPQHF. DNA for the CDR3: TGTGCCAGCAGCTCGGGCAGGCCGAATCAGCCCCAGCATTTT. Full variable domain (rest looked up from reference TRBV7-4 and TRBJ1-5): GAGVSQSPRYKVAKRGRDVALRCDSISGHVTLYWYRQTLGQGSEVLTYSQSDAQRDKSGRPSGRFSAERPERSVSTLKIQRTEQGDSAVYLCASSSGRPNQPQHFGDGTRLSIL.

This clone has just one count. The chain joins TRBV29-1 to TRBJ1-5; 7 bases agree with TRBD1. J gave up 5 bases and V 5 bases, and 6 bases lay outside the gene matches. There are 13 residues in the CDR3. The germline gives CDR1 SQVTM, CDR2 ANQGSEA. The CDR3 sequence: CSVSTGNHQPQHF. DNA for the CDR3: TGCAGCGTTTCGACAGGGAATCATCAGCCCCAGCATTTT.

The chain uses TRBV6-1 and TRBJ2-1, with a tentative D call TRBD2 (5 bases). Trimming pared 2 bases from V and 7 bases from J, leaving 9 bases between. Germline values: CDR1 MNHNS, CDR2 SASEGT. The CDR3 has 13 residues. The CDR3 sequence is CASSEKDWNEQFF. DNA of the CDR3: TGTGCCAGCAGTGAAAAGGACTGGAATGAGCAGTTCTTC.